Following are 14 T cell receptor beta chains from one sample sequenced in a study of T cell repertoires in cytomegalovirus infection. TCRdb analysed the reads with MiXCR anew, one entry per CDR3 protein. Of about 89,000 distinct CDR3 sequences in the sample, about 29% were seen once. The antigens for these receptors are not known. The sample was CD8+ T cells from cultured PBMCs, taken from culture after CMV antigen stimulation. These TCRs come from a human donor in good health (CMV status not recorded). Some clones in this sample may be carry-over from other donors' samples.

This clonotype was detected only a few times. The chain links TRBV27 to TRBJ2-1, with 8 bases fitting TRBD2. Trimming took 7 bases from V and 2 from J; bases not matched to a gene: 7. This CDR3 spans 15 amino acids. CDR1 and CDR2 from the germline V gene are MNHEY and SMNVEV (reference sequence). The CDR3 DNA reads TGTGCCAGCACCTTAGCGGGGTACCCCTACAATGAGCAGTTCTTC. This sequence encodes CASTLAGYPYNEQFF.

This clonotype was counted once. V and J are TRBV2 and TRBJ1-1, with D uncertain. There are 13 residues in the CDR3. Per the germline V gene, CDR1 is SNHLY and CDR2 is FYNNEI. The germline V and J ends were trimmed by 7 bases and 5 bases, with 14 bases remaining between them. CDR3 nucleotide sequence: TGTGCCAGCATTCCCGGCTCACGGACTGAAGCTTTCTTT. Its translation: CASIPGSRTEAFF. The complete variable domain, with remaining parts taken from reference TRBV2 and TRBJ1-1, reads EPEVTQTPSHQVTQMGQEVILRCVPISNHLYFYWYRQILGQKVEFLVSFYNNEISEKSEIFDDQFSVERPDGSNFTLKIRSTKLEDSAMYFCASIPGSRTEAFFGQGTRLTVV.

V gene TRBV7-9 combines with J gene TRBJ2-7; the D is unclear. The CDR3 length is 11 residues. V dropped 0 bases and J dropped 7 bases, with 4 bases sitting between them. Germline values: CDR1 SEHNR, CDR2 FQNEAQ (reference sequence). The CDR3 sequence is CASSLAGEQYF. As DNA, the CDR3 is TGTGCCAGCAGCTTAGCCGGGGAGCAGTACTTC.

This chain links TRBV28 with TRBJ2-1; 11 bases map to TRBD1. Germline lookup yields CDR1 MDHEN and CDR2 SYDVKM. This CDR3 has 14 residues. Trimming took 6 bases from V and 6 from J; bases not matched to a gene: 4. The CDR3 protein is CASRGTGGPNEQFF. Here the CDR3 DNA reads TGTGCCAGCAGGGGGACAGGGGGGCCCAATGAGCAGTTCTTC.

The rearrangement joins TRBV19 to TRBJ1-2; D is undetermined. This CDR3 region has 12 residues. Per germline, CDR1 LNHDA and CDR2 SQIVND (reference sequence). Trimming pared 6 bases from V and 1 base from J, leaving 6 bases between. The CDR3 region is CASRTSNYGYTF. The CDR3 nucleotides are TGTGCCAGTAGGACAAGTAACTATGGCTACACCTTC.

This clonotype was seen at least ten times. The rearrangement uses TRBV6-1 and TRBJ1-3; 10 nucleotides align to TRBD1. The CDR3 spans 14 residues. Looked up from germline, CDR1 is MNHNS and CDR2 is SASEGT. J lost 3 bases, V lost 8 bases, and 4 bases had no gene match. CDR3 in amino acids: CASWGQGYGNTIYF. For the CDR3, the DNA is TGTGCCAGCTGGGGACAGGGGTATGGAAACACCATATATTTT.

This clonotype appeared many times. The chain combines TRBV28 with TRBJ1-6; D call uncertain. Germline V CDR1 and CDR2: MDHEN, SYDVKM. The CDR3 is 12 amino acids. The V end was cut by 6 bases, the J end by 10 bases, with 10 bases between. CDR3: CASSPFGSPLHF. CDR3 nucleotides: TGTGCCAGCAGCCCCTTTGGGTCACCCCTCCACTTT.

The J gene is TRBJ2-1, the V gene TRBV29-1; the match to TRBD2 covers 7 bases. Germline CDR1 reads SQVTM; CDR2 reads ANQGSEA. Germline trimming cut 3 bases from V and 3 bases from J; bases unmatched to any gene: 8. The CDR3 contains 15 residues. CDR3 region: CSVEIGLAVYNEQFF. The DNA for the CDR3 is TGCAGCGTTGAGATTGGCCTAGCGGTCTACAATGAGCAGTTCTTC.

The sample holds many counts of this clonotype. This chain joins TRBV4-2 and TRBJ2-2; D not resolved. This CDR3 has 15 amino acids. V was clipped by 1 base and J by 5 bases, with 11 bases between them. Germline CDR1 LGHNA, CDR2 YNFKEQ. The DNA for the CDR3 is TGTGCCAGCAGCCAAGTTTTGGATGAAACCGGGGAGCTGTTTTTT. Translated: CASSQVLDETGELFF.

V gene TRBV7-3 combines with J gene TRBJ2-3; D tentatively fits TRBD1 or TRBD2 (6 bases each). The CDR3 runs to 15 residues. Per germline, CDR1 SGHTA and CDR2 FQGTGA. V was clipped by 2 bases and J by 4 bases, with 13 bases between them. As DNA, the CDR3 is TGTGCCAGCAGCTTAGTGGGGGGCGTGGCAGATACGCAGTATTTT. Amino acids: CASSLVGGVADTQYF.

The chain carries TRBV19 and TRBJ1-5, with 8 bases fitting TRBD1. This CDR3 has 17 residues. V lost 3 bases, J lost 3 bases, and 10 bases stayed unmatched. Germline loops: CDR1 LNHDA, CDR2 SQIVND (reference sequence). The chain's CDR3 is CASSMVGTGKFNQPQHF. Here the CDR3 DNA reads TGTGCCAGTAGTATGGTCGGGACAGGCAAGTTCAATCAGCCCCAGCATTTT.

This CDR3 is CASRMGGGPAGTQYF. DNA for the CDR3: TGTGCCAGCAGGATGGGCGGGGGCCCGGCCGGCACCCAGTACTTC. The chain uses TRBV5-6 and TRBJ2-5; TRBD2 might be the D (7 bases). This CDR3 region has 15 residues. Germline-derived CDR1 and CDR2 are SGHDT and YYEEEE. V was shortened by 5 bases and J by 8 bases, with 22 bases between the two germline ends.

The V call is TRBV18, the J call TRBJ2-4; TRBD2 matches 9 bases. The CDR3 runs 20 residues. Germline assignment: CDR1 KGHSH and CDR2 LQKENI. V lost 3 bases, J lost 0 bases, and 15 bases stayed unmatched. CDR3 loop: CASSPRIAGAHPLAKNIQYF. The CDR3 DNA reads TGTGCCAGCTCACCCCGGATAGCGGGGGCCCACCCACTAGCCAAAAACATTCAGTACTTC.

V usage is TRBV28 and J usage is TRBJ2-4, with D possibly matching TRBD1 (5 bases). Deletions cut 3 bases from V and 3 bases from J, with 9 bases between. Germline V gene sequence: CDR1 MDHEN, CDR2 SYDVKM. The CDR3 has 14 amino acids. CDR3 sequence reads: CASSFIGVKNIQYF. CDR3 bases: TGTGCCAGCAGTTTCATAGGGGTCAAAAACATTCAGTACTTC.